The 8 T cell receptor beta chains given below trace back to one sample, sequenced in a study of T cell repertoires in cytomegalovirus infection (dated by TCRdb to about 2019). For sequencing, an Illumina HiSeq 1500 was employed. TCRdb reran the public reads through fastp at Q25 and MiXCR, keeping productive beta chains. Identical CDR3 protein sequences are pooled into one entry, listed with their most common genes and DNA. Here the sample has about 700,000 distinct CDR3 sequences; around 30% occur a single time. Clones ranked in the top ten supply about 20% of the sample. Antigen specificity for these receptors is unknown. Read against the paper, the sample's treatment or condition label means: in vitro stimulation with specific CMV peptide epitopes to enrich CMV-specific T cells. This material consisted of cultured PBMCs, taken from culture after CMV antigen stimulation. Receptors were obtained from a human donor in good health (CMV status not recorded). Some clones in this sample may be carry-over from other donors' samples.

The chain joins TRBV5-1 to TRBJ2-7, with 8 bases aligning to TRBD1. Germline V gene lookup returns CDR1 SGHRS and CDR2 YFSETQ. V dropped 4 bases and J dropped 2; count of bases not matched to a gene: 8. The CDR3 is 15 amino acids. The CDR3 DNA reads TGCGCCAGCAGCCCATGGACAGGGTTTGCCTACGAGCAGTACTTC. Its protein is CASSPWTGFAYEQYF.

The J gene is TRBJ2-7, the V gene TRBV6-7; 11 bases line up with TRBD1. TRBV6-7 is an open reading frame whose function is uncertain. V trimming: 2 bases; J trimming: 3 bases; junction bases outside the gene matches: 12. The CDR3 has 18 residues. CDR3 amino acids: CASSYGDRGILDNYEQYF. CDR3 nucleotides: TGTGCCAGCAGTTACGGGGACAGGGGGATATTGGATAACTACGAGCAGTACTTC.

The rearrangement uses TRBV6-5 and TRBJ1-4, with a possible D match to TRBD1 (5 bases). CDR3 length: 14 residues. The germline V gene encodes CDR1 MNHEY and CDR2 SVGAGI. V was clipped by 4 bases and J by 8 bases, with 14 bases between them. DNA for the CDR3: TGTGCCAGCAGTTGGCGGGGCCGAGAAGAAAAACTGTTTTTT. It specifies CASSWRGREEKLFF.

V gene TRBV6-6 combines with J gene TRBJ2-7; 12 bases line up with TRBD1. With 2 bases clipped from V and 9 bases from J, the junction kept 8 bases outside the gene matches. The CDR3 loop spans 15 amino acids. Germline V CDR1 and CDR2: MNHNY, SVGAGI (reference sequence). The CDR3 spells CASSYTPGQGALQYF. The CDR3 DNA follows: TGTGCCAGCAGTTACACCCCGGGACAGGGGGCCTTGCAGTACTTC.

This clonotype was seen at least ten times. The rearrangement links TRBV7-8 to TRBJ2-5; 10 bases align to TRBD2. This CDR3 comprises 15 residues. CDR1 SGHVS and CDR2 FQNEAQ come from the germline V gene. The ends lost 3 bases at V and 4 bases at J; junction bases unmatched: 5. CDR3 loop: CASSLGLAGAETQYF. The CDR3 DNA is TGTGCCAGCAGCTTGGGGCTAGCGGGAGCAGAGACCCAGTACTTC.

The chain is built from TRBV4-1 and TRBJ2-6; 10 bases line up with TRBD2. Trimming took 2 bases from V and 0 from J; bases not matched to a gene: 7. The CDR3 is made up of 19 amino acids. The germline gives CDR1 MGHRA, CDR2 YSYEKL. CDR3 loop: CASSQIGLADPSGANVLTF. In DNA, the CDR3 is TGCGCCAGCAGCCAAATTGGACTAGCGGACCCCTCTGGGGCCAACGTCCTGACTTTC.

At least ten counts were recorded for this clonotype. The chain combines TRBV7-2 with TRBJ1-1; 7 bases match TRBD1. The germline gives CDR1 SGHTA, CDR2 FQGNSA. The ends lost 4 bases at V and 1 base at J; junction bases unmatched: 6. The CDR3 has 15 residues. The CDR3 sequence is CASSSETGQNTEAFF. DNA of the CDR3: TGTGCCAGCAGCTCAGAGACAGGGCAGAACACTGAAGCTTTCTTT. The full variable domain, completed using reference TRBV7-2 and TRBJ1-1, is GAGVSQSPSNKVTEKGKDVELRCDPISGHTALYWYRQSLGQGLEFLIYFQGNSAPDKSGLPSDRFSAERTGGSVSTLTIQRTQQEDSAVYLCASSSETGQNTEAFFGQGTRLTVV.

The chain is built from TRBV7-2 and TRBJ2-3, with D tentatively TRBD1 or TRBD2 (5 bases each). CDR1 SGHTA and CDR2 FQGNSA come from the germline V gene. V was pared by 1 base and J by 4 bases, with 12 bases between. CDR3 length: 15 residues. DNA of the CDR3: TGTGCCAGCAGCTTAGAGCTGGGACGCCCAGATACGCAGTATTTT. Translated: CASSLELGRPDTQYF.